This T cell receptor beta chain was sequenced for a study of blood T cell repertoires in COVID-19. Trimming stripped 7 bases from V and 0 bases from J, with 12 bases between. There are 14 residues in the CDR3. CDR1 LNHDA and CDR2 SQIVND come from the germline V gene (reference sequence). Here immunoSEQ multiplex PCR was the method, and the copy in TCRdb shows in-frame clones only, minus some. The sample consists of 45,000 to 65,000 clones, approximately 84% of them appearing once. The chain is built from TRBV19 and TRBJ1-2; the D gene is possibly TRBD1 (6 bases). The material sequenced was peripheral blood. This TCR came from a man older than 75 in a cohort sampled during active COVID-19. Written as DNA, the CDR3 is TGTGCCAGTATGGGGGCCGGAGCTAACTATGGCTACACCTTC. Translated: CASMGAGANYGYTF. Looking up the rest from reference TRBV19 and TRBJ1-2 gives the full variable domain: DGGITQSPKYLFRKEGQNVTLSCEQNLNHDAMYWYRQDPGQGLRLIYYSQIVNDFQKGDIAEGYSVSREKKESFPLTVTSAQKNPTAFYLCASMGAGANYGYTFGSGTRLTVV.